The 10 T cell receptor beta chains in this list originate from one sample, sequenced in a study of molecular identifiers for immune sequencing clone quantification. One entry per CDR3 protein, called by TCRdb with MiXCR from the PCR reads. The table includes about 70,000 distinct CDR3 sequences, roughly 20% detected once. The sequenced sample consisted of naive CD8+ T cells from blood, with Jurkat cell RNA spiked in. Subset defined: FACS-sorted CD8+CD4-CCR7+CD45RA+ naive T cells. The receptor source for this set is a human donor in good health. Some libraries in this study had Jurkat cell RNA spiked in.

This clonotype was observed many times. This sequence joins TRBV7-9 and TRBJ2-1; 7 nucleotides line up with TRBD2. After removal of 4 bases from V and 5 bases from J, the junction contained 8 bases not matched to a gene. The CDR3 has 15 residues. Germline loops: CDR1 SEHNR, CDR2 FQNEAQ (reference sequence). CDR3: CASSYLRGGNNEQFF. The CDR3 nucleotides are TGTGCCAGCAGCTACCTTCGCGGGGGTAACAATGAGCAGTTCTTC.

Points on this clonotype: The junction does not match germline at one end; this may be a read error. The chain carries TRBV19 and TRBJ2-1; D could derive from TRBD1 or TRBD2 (5 bases each). The CDR3 length is 14 residues. Per the germline V gene, CDR1 is LNHDA and CDR2 is SQIVND (reference sequence). CDR3 sequence reads: CASRAGTGNNKQFF. CDR3 DNA: TGTGCCAGTAGGGCCGGGACCGGCAACAATAAGCAGTTCTTC.

This sequence joins TRBV7-6 and TRBJ2-7; D is ambiguous. V was clipped by 1 base and J by 4 bases, with 14 bases between them. From germline, CDR1 is SGHVS and CDR2 FNYEAQ. The CDR3 spans 15 residues. DNA of the CDR3: TGTGCCAGCAGCTTAGGGATAGCCGGGTGGTACGAGCAGTACTTC. Protein: CASSLGIAGWYEQYF.

This clonotype was detected ten times or more. The chain recombines TRBV29-1 with TRBJ2-1; TRBD2 aligns across 8 bases. V dropped 6 bases and J dropped 6; count of bases not matched to a gene: 10. Germline CDR1 is SQVTM and CDR2 is ANQGSEA. The CDR3 is 14 amino acids. Written as DNA, the CDR3 is TGCAGCGTCGTAGCGGGACCCCCAGGCAATGAGCAGTTCTTC. Translated, it gives CSVVAGPPGNEQFF.

This clonotype occurred many times. The genes are TRBV24-1 and TRBJ2-5; D ambiguous. The germline V gene encodes CDR1 KGHDR and CDR2 SFDVKD. The ends were cut back, 0 bases at V and 1 base at J, with 8 bases in the middle. This CDR3 is 15 amino acids long. The CDR3: CATSDLRVGQETQYF. The CDR3 DNA reads TGTGCCACCAGTGATTTGCGGGTAGGCCAAGAGACCCAGTACTTC.

Ten or more counts support this clonotype. The chain couples TRBV3-1 to TRBJ2-7; D might be TRBD1 (6 bases). Trimming removed 3 bases at V and 3 bases at J, with 30 bases between. Germline loops: CDR1 LGHDT, CDR2 YNNKEL (reference sequence). The CDR3 loop spans 20 amino acids. The CDR3 loop reads CASSQDRGPGPQKKDYEQYF. CDR3 bases: TGTGCCAGCAGCCAGGACAGAGGGCCCGGGCCACAAAAAAAAGACTACGAGCAGTACTTC.

This clonotype was seen only a few times. The CDR3 DNA reads as TGCGCCAGCTGCGATATTGGGTCCTACAATGAGCAGTTCTTC. Protein: CASCDIGSYNEQFF. The chain uses TRBV4-1 and TRBJ2-1; D ambiguous. Trimming took 8 bases from V and 1 from J, leaving 12 bases between them. The CDR3 runs 14 residues. Looked up from germline, CDR1 is MGHRA and CDR2 is YSYEKL.

On this clonotype: A much bigger clone sits one base away, suggesting this may be a read error. Without the conserved terminal phenylalanine or tryptophan, this CDR3 likely stems from a read error. The rearrangement joins TRBV9 to TRBJ1-1; D remains unclear. CDR3 size: 16 residues. Germline V gene data show CDR1 as SGDLS and CDR2 as YYNGEE. V lost 3 bases and J lost 1, with 16 bases in between. DNA of the CDR3: TGTGCCAGCAGCGCGCAGGAGATTAATGAGAACACTGAAGCTTTCTCT. It translates to CASSAQEINENTEAFS.

The rearrangement links TRBV6-5 to TRBJ2-7, with 11 bases fitting TRBD1. Germline V gene lookup returns CDR1 MNHEY and CDR2 SVGAGI. Unmatched junction bases numbered 8, after V lost 9 bases and J lost 4 bases. The CDR3 sequence is 14 residues long. CDR3 protein: CASTWGQGVYEQYF. The CDR3 DNA is TGTGCCAGTACATGGGGACAGGGGGTTTACGAGCAGTACTTC.

This clonotype was seen ten or more times. J is TRBJ2-7 and V is TRBV7-9; 8 positions agree with TRBD1. With V trimmed by 1 base and J by 3 bases, 8 bases remained unmatched. The germline CDR1 and CDR2 sequences are SEHNR and FQNEAQ (reference sequence). This CDR3 comprises 16 residues. The CDR3 here is CASSLVVAGQGYEQYF. CDR3 sequence (DNA): TGTGCCAGCAGCTTAGTGGTTGCCGGACAGGGCTACGAGCAGTACTTC.